This is a list of T cell receptor beta chains from one sample in a study of cytomegalovirus exposure and HLA in healthy donors. Assay: immunoSEQ multiplex PCR; the TCRdb copy retains only in-frame clones and omits some. Seen here are about 170,000 clones, around 85% observed once, and the top ten hold 1%. Sequencing was carried out using PBMCs. These receptors all come from a boy between 2 and 10 years old in good health and CMV-seronegative. The CDR3 runs from the conserved cysteine through the conserved F or W. D genes are given only for firm matches. Clone size is given for some rows only: seen once, a few or many times, or a class if the clone is expanded.

size: .
length: 13
D: .
V: TRBV10-3
J: TRBJ1-4
CDR3: CAISQGINEKLFF
DNA: TGTGCCATCAGTCAGGGGATCAATGAAAAACTGTTTTTT

size: .
length: 14
D: .
V: TRBV11-2
J: TRBJ2-1
CDR3: CASSLNRDDNEQFF
DNA: TGTGCCAGCAGCTTAAACCGGGATGACAATGAGCAGTTCTTC

size: .
length: 14
D: TRBD2
V: TRBV5-4
J: TRBJ2-1
CDR3: CASRAGLAMNEQFF
DNA: TGTGCCAGCAGGGCGGGACTAGCGATGAATGAGCAGTTCTTC

size: .
length: 15
D: .
V: TRBV6-1
J: TRBJ2-1
CDR3: CASSEPGFSYNEQFF
DNA: TGCGCCAGCAGTGAGCCGGGATTCTCCTACAATGAGCAGTTCTTC

size: once
length: 15
D: .
V: TRBV30
J: TRBJ2-6
CDR3: CAWSEDNSGANVLTF
DNA: TGTGCCTGGAGTGAAGACAACTCTGGGGCCAACGTCCTGACTTTC

size: .
length: 16
D: .
V: TRBV4-1
J: TRBJ1-5
CDR3: CASSHLVLRDNQPQHF
DNA: TGCGCCAGCAGCCACCTCGTTCTGAGAGACAATCAGCCCCAGCATTTT

size: .
length: 15
D: TRBD1
V: TRBV4-1
J: TRBJ2-7
CDR3: CASSQPGQGRYEQYF
DNA: TGCGCCAGCAGCCAACCGGGACAGGGCAGATACGAGCAGTACTTC

size: .
length: 14
D: .
V: TRBV10-3
J: TRBJ1-2
CDR3: CAIFRGAPDYGYTF
DNA: TGTGCCATCTTTCGGGGGGCACCGGACTATGGCTACACCTTC

size: .
length: 15
D: TRBD1
V: TRBV6-5
J: TRBJ2-7
CDR3: CASSYGGQGTYEQYF
DNA: TGTGCCAGCAGTTACGGCGGACAGGGGACATACGAGCAGTACTTC

size: .
length: 15
D: TRBD1
V: TRBV5-1
J: TRBJ1-2
CDR3: CASSLDGQGGYGYTF
DNA: TGCGCCAGCAGCTTGGACGGACAGGGGGGCTATGGCTACACCTTC

size: .
length: 14
D: .
V: TRBV9
J: TRBJ2-3
CDR3: CASSGIGPGDTQYF
DNA: TGTGCCAGCAGCGGGATTGGTCCCGGGGATACGCAGTATTTT

size: .
length: 15
D: TRBD2
V: TRBV10-3
J: TRBJ2-1
CDR3: CAIRAPSGRIGEQFF
DNA: TGTGCCATCAGGGCCCCCAGCGGGAGAATTGGTGAGCAGTTCTTC

size: .
length: 13
D: .
V: TRBV15
J: TRBJ1-6
CDR3: CATSRDPNSPLHF
DNA: TGTGCCACCAGCAGAGATCCAAATTCACCCCTCCACTTT

size: .
length: 15
D: .
V: TRBV11-2
J: TRBJ2-5
CDR3: CASSSRWGVQETQYF
DNA: TGTGCCAGCAGCTCCCGGTGGGGGGTCCAAGAGACCCAGTACTTC

size: .
length: 15
D: TRBD2
V: TRBV6-1
J: TRBJ2-2
CDR3: CASSKGTSDTGELFF
DNA: TGTGCCAGCAGTAAAGGGACTAGCGACACCGGGGAGCTGTTTTTT

size: .
length: 15
D: .
V: TRBV28
J: TRBJ1-4
CDR3: CASSWAGGEREKLFF
DNA: TGTGCCAGCAGTTGGGCCGGGGGGGAGCGCGAAAAACTGTTTTTT

size: few
length: 14
D: .
V: TRBV7-9
J: TRBJ1-5
CDR3: CASSLAASNQPQHF
DNA: TGTGCCAGCAGCTTAGCTGCGTCCAATCAGCCCCAGCATTTT

size: .
length: 14
D: .
V: TRBV18
J: TRBJ2-2
CDR3: CASSPEIGTGELFF
DNA: TGTGCCAGCTCACCCGAGATCGGCACCGGGGAGCTGTTTTTT

size: once
length: 13
D: .
V: TRBV27
J: TRBJ1-1
CDR3: CASTLRGGQVAFF
DNA: TGTGCCAGCACCCTTCGGGGGGGACAAGTGGCTTTCTTT

size: .
length: 15
D: TRBD2
V: TRBV14
J: TRBJ2-3
CDR3: CASSPWAGGRDTQYF
DNA: TGTGCCAGCAGCCCCTGGGCGGGAGGGCGAGATACGCAGTATTTT

size: .
length: 15
D: .
V: TRBV7-9
J: TRBJ1-1
CDR3: CASSLVTPATAEAFF
DNA: TGTGCCAGCAGCTTAGTGACCCCGGCGACAGCTGAAGCTTTCTTT

size: once
length: 16
D: .
V: TRBV15
J: TRBJ1-5
CDR3: CATSREAGRSNQPQHF
DNA: TGTGCCACCAGCAGAGAAGCAGGGAGGTCAAACCAGCCCCAGCATTTT

size: once
length: 18
D: .
V: TRBV5-1
J: TRBJ2-1
CDR3: CASSRSSAPGSLRNEQFF
DNA: TGCGCCAGCAGCCGTTCCTCGGCCCCTGGGAGTCTACGCAATGAGCAGTTCTTC

size: .
length: 13
D: TRBD1
V: TRBV30
J: TRBJ1-6
CDR3: CASRTGNNSPLHF
DNA: TGTGCCTCTCGGACAGGGAATAATTCACCCCTCCACTTT

size: few
length: 13
D: .
V: TRBV2
J: TRBJ2-3
CDR3: CASSGESTDTQYF
DNA: TGTGCCAGCAGTGGGGAGAGCACAGATACGCAGTATTTT

size: .
length: 16
D: .
V: TRBV14
J: TRBJ2-1
CDR3: CASSHWGEGEGNEQFF
DNA: TGTGCCAGCAGCCACTGGGGAGAGGGGGAAGGCAATGAGCAGTTCTTC

size: few
length: 14
D: .
V: TRBV5-6
J: TRBJ1-5
CDR3: CASSLGGYNQPQHF
DNA: TGTGCCAGCAGCTTAGGAGGGTACAATCAGCCCCAGCATTTT

size: .
length: 15
D: .
V: TRBV6-1
J: TRBJ1-5
CDR3: CASTSRGGNNQPQHF
DNA: TGTGCCAGCACTTCACGAGGAGGGAACAATCAGCCCCAGCATTTT

size: .
length: 15
D: .
V: TRBV7-6
J: TRBJ2-1
CDR3: CASSLRESDYNEQFF
DNA: TGTGCCAGCAGCTTAAGGGAGTCGGATTACAATGAGCAGTTCTTC

size: .
length: 14
D: TRBD1
V: TRBV27
J: TRBJ1-6
CDR3: CASSSQGANSPLHF
DNA: TGTGCCAGCAGTTCCCAGGGGGCAAATTCACCCCTCCACTTT

size: once
length: 16
D: .
V: TRBV7-9
J: TRBJ2-7
CDR3: CASSSRGGGFSYEQYF
DNA: TGTGCCAGCAGCTCCCGGGGAGGGGGATTCTCCTACGAGCAGTACTTC

size: .
length: 14
D: TRBD1
V: TRBV5-4
J: TRBJ2-7
CDR3: CASSLDRGAYEQYF
DNA: TGTGCCAGCAGCTTGGACAGGGGAGCCTACGAGCAGTACTTC

size: .
length: 13
D: TRBD1
V: TRBV6-5
J: TRBJ1-1
CDR3: CASRNPQGASAFF
DNA: TGTGCCAGCAGGAACCCCCAGGGGGCAAGCGCTTTCTTT

size: .
length: 13
D: .
V: TRBV28
J: TRBJ1-2
CDR3: CASSLSPTGGYTF
DNA: TGTGCCAGCAGTCTCTCCCCGACAGGTGGCTACACCTTC

size: once
length: 14
D: .
V: TRBV27
J: TRBJ1-4
CDR3: CASSFAGLNEKLFF
DNA: TGTGCCAGCAGCTTCGCAGGACTTAACGAAAAACTGTTTTTT

size: .
length: 13
D: TRBD1
V: TRBV2
J: TRBJ1-2
CDR3: CAAWQGGGYGYTF
DNA: TGTGCAGCGTGGCAAGGGGGCGGCTATGGCTACACCTTC

size: .
length: 15
D: TRBD1
V: TRBV7-8
J: TRBJ1-2
CDR3: CASSPGQGLAYGYTF
DNA: TGTGCCAGCAGCCCAGGACAGGGGTTAGCCTATGGCTACACCTTC

size: .
length: 15
D: TRBD1
V: TRBV28
J: TRBJ1-6
CDR3: CASSPLTGDNSPLHF
DNA: TGTGCCAGCAGTCCCCTGACAGGGGATAATTCACCCCTCCACTTT

size: once
length: 16
D: TRBD2
V: TRBV7-9
J: TRBJ2-3
CDR3: CASSRGLAGTTDTQYF
DNA: TGTGCCAGCAGCCGCGGACTAGCGGGGACCACAGATACGCAGTATTTT

size: .
length: 15
D: .
V: TRBV30
J: TRBJ1-6
CDR3: CAWRVGAHYNSPLHF
DNA: TGTGCCTGGAGAGTGGGCGCACACTATAATTCACCCCTCCACTTT

size: few
length: 15
D: TRBD2
V: TRBV15
J: TRBJ2-3
CDR3: CATSGTSGGADTQYF
DNA: TGTGCCACCAGCGGGACTAGCGGGGGGGCGGATACGCAGTATTTT

size: .
length: 15
D: TRBD1
V: TRBV7-9
J: TRBJ2-5
CDR3: CASSYRDRVRETQYF
DNA: TGTGCCAGCAGCTACCGGGACAGGGTTCGGGAGACCCAGTACTTC

size: .
length: 12
D: .
V: TRBV2
J: TRBJ1-3
CDR3: CASNVEEWAIYF
DNA: TGTGCCAGCAACGTGGAGGAGTGGGCCATATATTTT

size: .
length: 16
D: TRBD1
V: TRBV15
J: TRBJ2-5
CDR3: CATSTGTGVGEETQYF
DNA: TGTGCCACCAGCACAGGGACAGGGGTCGGGGAGGAGACCCAGTACTTC